One and the same sample provided the 15 T cell receptor beta chains below, sequenced in a study of blood T cells in healthy people across ages. A J-beta primer mix and a sample-barcoded 5' primer were used in a second PCR of about 6 to 12 cycles. TCRdb re-called the 5' RACE reads with MiXCR, one entry per CDR3 protein. The sample shows 1.8 million or so distinct CDR3 sequences, about 39% of them seen only once. Sequenced sample: blood. The source is a human donor in good health.

The rearrangement links TRBV6-5 to TRBJ1-4; 8 bases align to TRBD1. V lost 5 bases, J lost 10 bases, and 12 bases stayed unmatched. Germline CDR1 is MNHEY and CDR2 is SVGAGI. The CDR3 consists of 15 residues. The CDR3 region is CASSNLQGVGVKLFF. CDR3 DNA sequence: TGTGCCAGCAGTAATTTACAGGGGGTAGGAGTAAAACTGTTTTTT.

V gene TRBV4-1 combines with J gene TRBJ2-5, with 11 positions matching TRBD2. V lost 2 bases, J lost 5 bases, and 7 bases stayed unmatched. CDR3 length equals 16 residues. Germline CDR1 and CDR2: MGHRA and YSYEKL. CDR3: CASSQFSGLAEETQYF. The CDR3 DNA is TGCGCCAGCAGCCAATTCTCGGGACTAGCGGAGGAGACCCAGTACTTC.

This clonotype was found a few times. The chain is built from TRBV12-3 or TRBV12-4 and TRBJ2-7; 8 bases align to TRBD1. The ends lost 5 bases at V and 5 bases at J; junction bases unmatched: 8. The CDR3 consists of 14 residues. The CDR3 loop is CASSQGTGLNEQYF. DNA of the CDR3: TGTGCCAGCAGTCAGGGGACAGGATTGAACGAGCAGTACTTC.

The rearrangement joins TRBV5-1 to TRBJ1-5; D is uncertain. This CDR3 has 14 amino acids. Trimming pared 5 bases from V and 3 bases from J, leaving 12 bases between. Germline CDR1 SGHRS, CDR2 YFSETQ. The CDR3 bases are TGCGCCAGCAGGGGGTCCAGCATCAATCAGCCCCAGCATTTT. Translated: CASRGSSINQPQHF.

This clonotype was observed at least ten times. The chain carries TRBV5-1 and TRBJ2-7; D unresolved. The V end was cut by 2 bases, the J end by 5 bases, with 17 bases between. CDR3 length: 15 residues. Germline CDR1 SGHRS, CDR2 YFSETQ. The CDR3, as DNA: TGCGCCAGCAGCTTTCGACACGTCACGGGTAACGAGCAGTACTTC. Translation gives CASSFRHVTGNEQYF.

This clonotype has just a few counts. The V gene is TRBV29-1, the J gene TRBJ1-1, with 8 positions matching TRBD1. The junction had 4 bases not matched to a gene; V was cut back by 7 bases and J by 0 bases. The CDR3 is 13 amino acids. Germline CDR1 and CDR2: SQVTM and ANQGSEA. Here the CDR3 DNA reads TGCAGCGCTGGGACAGGTATGAACACTGAAGCTTTCTTT. It specifies CSAGTGMNTEAFF.

V is TRBV2 and J is TRBJ1-4, with 8 bases identical to TRBD1. This CDR3 is 13 amino acids long. The V segment lost 7 bases and the J segment 8 bases; nucleotides outside the gene matches: 6. Per the germline V gene, CDR1 is SNHLY and CDR2 is FYNNEI. The CDR3 region is CASTTGVVEKLFF. CDR3 coding DNA: TGTGCCAGCACGACAGGGGTTGTCGAAAAACTGTTTTTT.

This rearrangement joins TRBV7-8 to TRBJ2-3; TRBD2 matches 12 bases. This CDR3 region has 13 residues. Germline V gene data show CDR1 as SGHVS and CDR2 as FQNEAQ. J was trimmed by 6 bases and V by 11 bases; bases with no gene match: 6. This CDR3 is CAGGLAGTDTQYF. DNA for the CDR3: TGTGCCGGCGGACTAGCGGGGACGGATACGCAGTATTTT.

This chain uses TRBV11-2 with TRBJ2-4, with D possibly TRBD1 on 5 matching bases. The DNA end is more similar to TRBJ2-7, so the J call may be wrong. The CDR3 sequence is 13 residues long. The V gene's germline CDR1 is SGHAT and CDR2 FQNNGV. In nucleotides, the CDR3 is TGTGCCAGCAGCTTAGAGGGGCAGTCCGAGCAGTACTTC. Protein sequence: CASSLEGQSEQYF.

This chain connects TRBV13 to TRBJ2-3; D ambiguous. Germline-derived CDR1 and CDR2 are PRHDT and FYEKMQ (reference sequence). This CDR3 region has 10 residues. The ends were cut back, 10 bases at V and 3 bases at J, with 5 bases in the middle. CDR3 region: CAINTDTQYF. The CDR3 DNA sequence: TGTGCCATCAATACAGATACGCAGTATTTT.

As DNA, the CDR3 is TGCAGTGCCCTTGTGGACAGCTACGAGCAGTACTTC. It is translated as CSALVDSYEQYF. V and J are TRBV20-1 and TRBJ2-7; D is perhaps TRBD1 (6 bases). The CDR3 loop spans 12 amino acids. Germline values: CDR1 DFQATT, CDR2 SNEGSKA (reference sequence). Trimming pared 6 bases from V and 3 bases from J, leaving 12 bases between.

V is TRBV25-1 and J is TRBJ1-2, with D perhaps matching TRBD1 (5 bases). Trimming stripped 2 bases from V and 3 bases from J, with 13 bases between. Germline CDR1 reads MGHDK; CDR2 reads SYGVNS. The CDR3 length is 15 residues. This chain's CDR3 is CASSEGTLSDYGYTF. The CDR3 nucleotides read TGTGCCAGCAGTGAAGGGACCTTAAGCGACTATGGCTACACCTTC.

The gene calls are TRBV24-1 and TRBJ1-3; no clear D. This CDR3 has 14 amino acids. Germline CDR1 reads KGHDR; CDR2 reads SFDVKD. Trimming took off 4 bases at V and 0 bases at J, with 6 bases between the two ends. CDR3 residues: CATSDAGSGNTIYF. In DNA form, the CDR3 reads TGTGCCACCAGTGACGCAGGCTCTGGAAACACCATATATTTT.

The genes are TRBV5-1 and TRBJ2-5; D tentatively fits TRBD1 or TRBD2 (5 bases each). V shed 1 base and J shed 1 base, with 17 bases lying between them. This CDR3 comprises 17 residues. Germline CDR1 reads SGHRS; CDR2 reads YFSETQ. The CDR3 reads CASSLNGMGRSQETQYF. For the CDR3, the DNA is TGCGCCAGCAGCTTGAATGGTATGGGACGGAGCCAAGAGACCCAGTACTTC.

This clonotype occurred a few times. The rearrangement joins TRBV15 to TRBJ2-3; D gene uncertain. V lost 1 base and J 5 bases, leaving 7 bases between the germline ends. The CDR3 covers 13 residues. CDR1 LNHNV and CDR2 YYDKDF come from the germline V gene (reference sequence). CDR3 DNA sequence: TGTGCCACCAGCAGAGTAGTCGAAGATACGCAGTATTTT. Encoded protein: CATSRVVEDTQYF.